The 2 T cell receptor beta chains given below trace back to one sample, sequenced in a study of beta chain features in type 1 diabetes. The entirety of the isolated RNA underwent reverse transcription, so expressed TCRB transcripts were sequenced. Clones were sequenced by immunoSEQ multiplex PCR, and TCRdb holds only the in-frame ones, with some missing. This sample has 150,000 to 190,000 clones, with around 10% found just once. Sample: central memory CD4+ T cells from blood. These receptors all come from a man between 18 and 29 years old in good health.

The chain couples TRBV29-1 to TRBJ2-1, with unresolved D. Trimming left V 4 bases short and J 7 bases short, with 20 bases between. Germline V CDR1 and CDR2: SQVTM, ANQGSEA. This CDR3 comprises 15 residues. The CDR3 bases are TGCAGCGTTGCCTCCATACAAAATCTAGGGAATGAGCAGTTCTTC. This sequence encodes CSVASIQNLGNEQFF.

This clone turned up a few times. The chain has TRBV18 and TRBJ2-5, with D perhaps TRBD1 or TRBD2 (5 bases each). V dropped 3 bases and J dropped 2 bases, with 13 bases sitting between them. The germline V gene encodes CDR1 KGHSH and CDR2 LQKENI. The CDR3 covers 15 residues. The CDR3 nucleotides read TGTGCCAGCTCACCCGGGTTGGGACCTCAAGAGACCCAGTACTTC. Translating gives CASSPGLGPQETQYF.